One and the same sample provided the 15 T cell receptor beta chains below, sequenced in a study of blood T cell repertoires in COVID-19 (dated by TCRdb to about 2020). Library preparation used the immunoSEQ multiplex PCR assay. This is the immuneACCESS table as TCRdb keeps it, with only in-frame sequences that have V and J called. A part of the clones is gone; compared with another copy, unresolved V genes explain less than half, and the rest is unexplained. This sample gives roughly 350,000 clones in total; about 87% of them show up just once. The leading ten clones occupy about 6% of the sample. Material for sequencing was peripheral blood. The source of these receptors is a woman between 50 and 59 years old with COVID-19, enrolled during active disease.

This rearrangement joins TRBV3-1 (or the pseudogene TRBV3-2) to TRBJ1-6; 11 bases line up with TRBD1. This CDR3 contains 14 residues. V lost 7 bases to trimming and J lost 5 bases; unmatched junction nucleotides: 1. Germline V gene data show CDR1 as LGHDT and CDR2 as YNNKEL (reference sequence). The CDR3 DNA is TGTGCCAGCACGGACAGGGGGCATAATTCACCCCTCCACTTT. This gives the protein CASTDRGHNSPLHF.

The rearrangement links TRBV3-1 (or the pseudogene TRBV3-2) to TRBJ1-6; TRBD1 matches at 9 bases. J lost 7 bases, V lost 4 bases, and 5 bases had no gene match. The CDR3 contains 15 residues. Germline assignment: CDR1 LGHDT and CDR2 YNNKEL (reference sequence). The CDR3 region has the DNA TGTGCCAGCAGCCCTGGGACAGGGCTCAATTCACCCCTCCACTTT. Translated, it gives CASSPGTGLNSPLHF.

This clone was observed a handful of times. The chain couples TRBV19 to TRBJ2-1; 14 nucleotides match TRBD2. CDR3 length: 17 residues. Germline trimming cut 5 bases from V and 9 bases from J; bases unmatched to any gene: 12. Germline values: CDR1 LNHDA, CDR2 SQIVND (reference sequence). The CDR3 bases are TGTGCCAGTAGTCCGGGGACTAGCGGGAGAGTAGCGGGTGAGCAGTTCTTC. The encoded protein is CASSPGTSGRVAGEQFF.

The gene calls are TRBV7-9 and TRBJ1-2, with 8 bases identical to TRBD1. The CDR3 loop spans 14 amino acids. CDR1 and CDR2 (germline): SEHNR, FQNEAQ (reference sequence). Losses at the gene ends were 5 bases for V and 7 bases for J; bases not matched to a gene: 9. CDR3 sequence: CASSRTGKGGGYTF. Here the CDR3 DNA reads TGTGCCAGCAGCCGGACAGGGAAAGGGGGTGGCTACACCTTC.

This clone has just a few counts. The chain employs TRBV5-8 and TRBJ1-5; 11 nucleotides agree with TRBD1. CDR1 and CDR2 from the germline V gene are SGHTS and YDEGEE. This CDR3 has 17 residues. V was pared by 4 bases and J by 0 bases, with 6 bases of the junction left unmatched. As DNA, the CDR3 is TGTGCCAGCAGCCTAGCTGGGACAGGGGGTAGCAATCAGCCCCAGCATTTT. It specifies CASSLAGTGGSNQPQHF.

This chain joins TRBV3-1 (or the pseudogene TRBV3-2) and TRBJ2-7; 12 bases match TRBD1. The CDR3 has 18 residues. Germline-derived CDR1 and CDR2 are LGHDT and YNNKEL (reference sequence). V lost 0 bases to trimming and J lost 2 bases; unmatched junction nucleotides: 8. CDR3 loop: CASSQDFSGTGGTYEQYF. The CDR3 nucleotides read TGTGCCAGCAGCCAAGATTTCAGTGGGACAGGGGGCACCTACGAGCAGTACTTC.

The chain is built from TRBV30 and TRBJ1-2; no firm D call. Trimming removed 2 bases from V and 5 bases from J, with 15 bases in between. The CDR3 loop spans 14 amino acids. CDR1 is GTSNPN and CDR2 is SVGIG in the germline V gene (reference sequence). CDR3 bases: TGTGCCTGGAGTACGGCTCAGAACGGGTATGGCTACACCTTC. Residues: CAWSTAQNGYGYTF.

The chain uses TRBV5-1 and TRBJ1-4; no definite D call. CDR1 is SGHRS and CDR2 is YFSETQ in the germline V gene. Trimming stripped 0 bases from V and 3 bases from J, with 15 bases between. This CDR3 comprises 17 residues. CDR3 region: CASSLALLGGPNEKLFF. CDR3 bases: TGCGCCAGCAGCTTGGCCCTTTTGGGCGGGCCTAATGAAAAACTGTTTTTT. Looking up the rest from reference TRBV5-1 and TRBJ1-4 gives the full variable domain: KAGVTQTPRYLIKTRGQQVTLSCSPISGHRSVSWYQQTPGQGLQFLFEYFSETQRNKGNFPGRFSGRQFSNSRSEMNVSTLELGDSALYLCASSLALLGGPNEKLFFGSGTQLSVL.

The chain links TRBV5-5 to TRBJ2-5, with 7 nucleotides matching TRBD2. Germline lookup yields CDR1 SGHKS and CDR2 YYEKEE (reference sequence). V gave up 6 bases and J gave up 5 bases; unmatched junction bases: 16. The CDR3 has 16 residues. For the CDR3, the DNA is TGTGCCAGCAAACAGCATCCAGGGAGGGGTTGGGAGACCCAGTACTTC. Amino acids: CASKQHPGRGWETQYF. Filled out from reference TRBV5-5 and TRBJ2-5, the complete variable domain reads DAGVTQSPTHLIKTRGQQVTLRCSPISGHKSVSWYQQVLGQGPQFIFQYYEKEERGRGNFPDRFSARQFPNYSSELNVNALLLGDSALYLCASKQHPGRGWETQYFGPGTRLLVL.

J is TRBJ1-1 and V is TRBV30; 9 bases map to TRBD1. V shed 3 bases, J shed 5 bases, and the junction held 10 bases outside the gene matches. The CDR3 totals 15 residues. Per the germline V gene, CDR1 is GTSNPN and CDR2 is SVGIG (reference sequence). In nucleotides, the CDR3 is TGTGCCTGGAGCCCTAAACAGGGGGCGCCGACTGAAGCTTTCTTT. It translates to CAWSPKQGAPTEAFF.

The chain is built from TRBV20-1 and TRBJ2-3, with 7 positions matching TRBD2. This CDR3 region has 16 residues. Germline V lookup: CDR1 DFQATT, CDR2 SNEGSKA (reference sequence). V shed 3 bases, J shed 6 bases, and the junction held 15 bases outside the gene matches. The CDR3 loop reads CSASNPSGRIWDTQYF. CDR3 sequence (DNA): TGCAGTGCTAGTAATCCTAGCGGAAGAATATGGGATACGCAGTATTTT.

V is TRBV28 and J is TRBJ1-3; D unresolved. CDR3 length: 12 residues. Germline V gene lookup returns CDR1 MDHEN and CDR2 SYDVKM. CDR3 sequence (DNA): TGTACGACGGGTGGTTCAGGAAACACCATATATTTT. Translating gives CTTGGSGNTIYF.

This clone came up a few times. The rearrangement joins TRBV4-3 to TRBJ2-1; TRBD2 aligns across 10 bases. The germline V gene encodes CDR1 LGHNA and CDR2 YSLEER. V trimming: 0 bases; J trimming: 9 bases; junction bases outside the gene matches: 14. This CDR3 is built from 18 residues. CDR3 in DNA: TGCGCCAGCAGCCAAGAAACTAGCGGGAACCCCCCGGGGGGTGAGCAGTTCTTC. This codes for CASSQETSGNPPGGEQFF.

The CDR3 sequence is CATSERLAGNEQFF. CDR3 DNA sequence: TGTGCCACCAGTGAAAGGCTAGCGGGCAATGAGCAGTTCTTC. The chain couples TRBV24-1 to TRBJ2-1, with TRBD2 matching 8 bases. Germline assignment: CDR1 KGHDR and CDR2 SFDVKD. The CDR3 sequence is 14 residues long. V gave up 4 bases and J gave up 6 bases; unmatched junction bases: 4.

The genes are TRBV5-1 and TRBJ1-4; 8 bases align to TRBD1. Germline loops: CDR1 SGHRS, CDR2 YFSETQ. J gave up 7 bases and V 1 base, and 9 bases lay outside the gene matches. The CDR3 length is 16 residues. The CDR3 DNA sequence: TGCGCCAGCAGCTTGATCTCCGGCACAGGGGGTGAAAAACTGTTTTTT. It yields the protein CASSLISGTGGEKLFF.